Following are 13 T cell receptor beta chains from one sample sequenced in a study of shared clonotypes between healthy human individuals. The method was immunoSEQ multiplex PCR; TCRdb's version includes in-frame clones alone and lacks a portion of them. This sample yields hundreds of thousands of clones, of which 90% to 97% are seen a single time; more than 0.085% belongs to the top ten. CD45RO-negative, CCR7-positively selected cells formed the naive CD8 fraction, excluding terminally differentiated effector memory CD45RA+ cells. The sample taken for sequencing was naive CD8+ T cells sorted from blood. The origin of the receptors is a woman between 25 and 40 years old in good health.

The sample holds one count of this clone. The CDR3: CASSLELEGAAYYEQYF. The CDR3 bases are TGTGCCAGCAGCTTGGAATTGGAGGGGGCGGCTTACTACGAGCAGTACTTC. The rearrangement uses TRBV5-6 and TRBJ2-7, with TRBD1 as a possible D gene (7 bases). The ends were cut back, 0 bases at V and 3 bases at J, with 19 bases in the middle. Looked up from germline, CDR1 is SGHDT and CDR2 is YYEEEE. The CDR3 spans 17 residues. Using reference TRBV5-6 and TRBJ2-7 for the parts outside the CDR3, the full variable domain is DAGVTQSPTHLIKTRGQQVTLRCSPKSGHDTVSWYQQALGQGPQFIFQYYEEEERQRGNFPDRFSGHQFPNYSSELNVNALLLGDSALYLCASSLELEGAAYYEQYFGPGTRLTVT.

This sequence joins TRBV10-3 and TRBJ2-3; unclear D gene. Germline loops: CDR1 ENHRY, CDR2 SYGVKD. The V end lost 4 bases, the J end lost 3 bases, and 8 bases lay between the germline ends. The CDR3 runs to 13 residues. The CDR3 DNA reads as TGTGCCATCAGTGGCGGAGTTACAGATACGCAGTATTTT. This translates into CAISGGVTDTQYF.

This clone was observed a single time. This rearrangement joins TRBV7-8 to TRBJ2-7, with 11 bases fitting TRBD2. CDR1 and CDR2 (germline): SGHVS, FQNEAQ. The CDR3 extends over 15 amino acids. The V segment lost 5 bases and the J segment 4 bases; nucleotides outside the gene matches: 7. The CDR3 sequence is CASSIRLAGNYEQYF. DNA of the CDR3: TGTGCCAGCAGCATCCGACTAGCGGGAAATTACGAGCAGTACTTC.

V usage is TRBV11-2 and J usage is TRBJ2-1; D is uncertain. The CDR3 length is 14 residues. Trimming shortened V by 5 bases and J by 5 bases, and 13 bases separated the two germline ends. CDR1 is SGHAT, CDR2 FQNNGV, per germline. Written as DNA, the CDR3 is TGTGCCAGCAGCCCTAATGGGATCCACAATGAGCAGTTCTTC. The encoded protein is CASSPNGIHNEQFF.

The chain has TRBV11-2 and TRBJ2-7; D gene unclear. V was pared by 3 bases and J by 3 bases, with 15 bases between. Germline-derived CDR1 and CDR2 are SGHAT and FQNNGV. The CDR3 loop spans 15 amino acids. As DNA, the CDR3 is TGTGCCAGCAGCTTGGCCAGATCCTCTTACTACGAGCAGTACTTC. This gives the protein CASSLARSSYYEQYF.

The J gene is TRBJ2-7, the V gene TRBV4-1; D is unresolved. Germline CDR1 reads MGHRA; CDR2 reads YSYEKL. Trimming left V 0 bases short and J 4 bases short, with 13 bases between. This CDR3 is built from 15 residues. CDR3 loop: CASSQDSPGRYEQYF. The CDR3 region has the DNA TGCGCCAGCAGCCAAGATTCCCCCGGCCGGTACGAGCAGTACTTC.

The rearrangement links TRBV4-1 to TRBJ1-3, with D perhaps TRBD1 (5 bases). The CDR3 covers 15 residues. Germline V gene data show CDR1 as MGHRA and CDR2 as YSYEKL. The ends were cut back, 6 bases at V and 0 bases at J, with 12 bases in the middle. CDR3 sequence: CASRSGISSGNTIYF. The CDR3 DNA reads as TGCGCCAGCAGGTCAGGGATTAGCTCTGGAAACACCATATATTTT.

The rearrangement uses TRBV2 and TRBJ1-1, with a tentative D call TRBD1 (6 bases). CDR1 and CDR2 from the germline V gene are SNHLY and FYNNEI. The CDR3 loop spans 13 amino acids. The CDR3 DNA sequence: TGTGCTCTCCGGGGGGGCGGATACACTGAAGCTTTCTTT. This codes for CALRGGGYTEAFF. Full variable domain (rest looked up from reference TRBV2 and TRBJ1-1): EPEVTQTPSHQVTQMGQEVILRCVPISNHLYFYWYRQILGQKVEFLVSFYNNEISEKSEIFDDQFSVERPDGSNFTLKIRSTKLEDSAMYFCALRGGGYTEAFFGQGTRLTVV.

This chain links TRBV28 with TRBJ2-5; 9 bases are shared with TRBD1. Germline V gene lookup returns CDR1 MDHEN and CDR2 SYDVKM. With V trimmed by 4 bases and J by 5 bases, 8 bases remained unmatched. The CDR3 is 15 amino acids. In DNA form, the CDR3 reads TGTGCCAGCAGTTCGGACAGGGGAATGCGGGAGACCCAGTACTTC. Its translation: CASSSDRGMRETQYF.

The V call is TRBV7-9, the J call TRBJ2-1; TRBD2 might be the D (6 bases). Trimming removed 3 bases from V and 7 bases from J, with 16 bases in between. This CDR3 is 15 amino acids long. Germline lookup yields CDR1 SEHNR and CDR2 FQNEAQ (reference sequence). CDR3 in amino acids: CASSFSGLIGNEQFF. CDR3 nucleotide sequence: TGTGCCAGCAGCTTTTCGGGACTGATCGGGAATGAGCAGTTCTTC.

In this sample, this clone turned up once. The rearrangement links TRBV28 to TRBJ2-7, with no clear D. In germline, CDR1 is MDHEN, CDR2 SYDVKM. The CDR3 spans 13 residues. Deletions cut 3 bases from V and 1 base from J, with 7 bases between. This chain's CDR3 is CASSFAISYEQYF. CDR3 DNA sequence: TGTGCCAGCAGTTTTGCCATATCCTACGAGCAGTACTTC.

CDR3 bases: TGTGCCAGCAGTCCCCGAGGGCCCCCCTACGAGCAGTACTTC. Translated: CASSPRGPPYEQYF. This chain joins TRBV27 and TRBJ2-7, with D possibly being TRBD2 (5 bases). CDR1 and CDR2 from the germline V gene are MNHEY and SMNVEV (reference sequence). This CDR3 has 14 amino acids. The V gene lost 5 bases and the J gene lost 2 bases, with 13 bases spanning the gap.

This clone was counted once. This rearrangement joins TRBV5-5 to TRBJ1-5; D unresolved. The V gene lost 0 bases and the J gene lost 0 bases, with 7 bases spanning the gap. The CDR3 is 15 amino acids. Germline V gene data show CDR1 as SGHKS and CDR2 as YYEKEE (reference sequence). CDR3 region: CASSLAAVSNQPQHF. CDR3 sequence (DNA): TGTGCCAGCAGCTTGGCCGCGGTTAGCAATCAGCCCCAGCATTTT.